The 7 T cell receptor beta chains reported below all come from one sample, sequenced in a study of blood T cells in healthy people across ages. A second roughly 7 to 11 cycle PCR used barcoded and J-beta primers. Each CDR3 protein gets one entry after TCRdb re-called the 5' RACE reads with MiXCR. The data show 650,000 to 1,000,000 distinct CDR3 sequences, roughly 35% seen once. The specimen sequenced was blood. The receptors were sampled from a man aged 18-30 years in good health.

The chain is built from TRBV20-1 and TRBJ2-5; the D gene could be TRBD1 or TRBD2 (6 bases each). The J call is in doubt because the DNA end fits TRBJ2-7 better. CDR1 DFQATT and CDR2 SNEGSKA come from the germline V gene (reference sequence). This CDR3 contains 13 residues. The CDR3 nucleotides read TGCAGCTGGACAAGGGGGGTGACCTACGAGCAGTACTTC. It translates to CSWTRGVTYEQYF.

V and J are TRBV20-1 and TRBJ2-5; tentatively, D is TRBD1 or TRBD2 (5 bases each). With the DNA end fitting TRBJ2-7 better, the J assignment may be wrong. This CDR3 is 11 amino acids long. Germline CDR1 DFQATT, CDR2 SNEGSKA (reference sequence). CDR3 sequence reads: CSARVGVEQYF. CDR3 DNA: TGCAGTGCTAGAGTGGGGGTCGAGCAGTACTTC.

The sample holds a few counts of this clonotype. At one of its ends the junction is not consistent with the germline gene, which may arise from a read error. V is TRBV4-3 and J is TRBJ1-6; no reliable D call. CDR1 is LGHNA, CDR2 YSLEER, per germline. The CDR3 is 13 amino acids. CDR3 in DNA: TGCGCCAGCAGCCAAGATGTAATTGGCCCCCCCCACTTT. It is translated as CASSQDVIGPPHF.

The chain is built from TRBV10-3 and TRBJ2-7, with 7 nucleotides matching TRBD1. CDR1 is ENHRY, CDR2 SYGVKD, per germline. This CDR3 has 14 amino acids. Losses at the gene ends were 6 bases for V and 2 bases for J; bases not matched to a gene: 7. The CDR3 DNA reads as TGTGCCATCAGCTTCCGGGACAGTACCTACGAGCAGTACTTC. Its protein is CAISFRDSTYEQYF.

The chain has TRBV9 and TRBJ2-4; 9 nucleotides align to TRBD1. The J call may be mistaken, given a closer DNA end match to TRBJ2-5. This CDR3 region has 15 residues. Germline V CDR1 and CDR2: SGDLS, YYNGEE. CDR3 coding DNA: TGTGCCAGCAGCGCAGAGGGACAGGGACCAGAGACCCAGTACTTC. This gives the protein CASSAEGQGPETQYF.

A few counts support this clonotype. The J gene is TRBJ1-6, the V gene TRBV10-3; D is undetermined. V was shortened by 10 bases and J by 9 bases, with 19 bases between the two germline ends. Germline V gene lookup returns CDR1 ENHRY and CDR2 SYGVKD. This CDR3 comprises 14 residues. CDR3 sequence reads: CATKIPEVSSPLHF. In DNA, the CDR3 is TGTGCCACCAAGATTCCCGAAGTGAGTTCACCCCTCCACTTT.

This clonotype has at least ten counts. The rearrangement links TRBV20-1 to TRBJ1-2; possible D gene TRBD1, 5 bases. V was pared by 0 bases and J by 2 bases, with 16 bases between. Germline V gives CDR1 DFQATT, CDR2 SNEGSKA (reference sequence). The CDR3 has 16 residues. The CDR3 loop reads CSARDQQAGTNYGYTF. As DNA, the CDR3 is TGCAGTGCTAGAGATCAACAGGCAGGGACGAACTATGGCTACACCTTC.